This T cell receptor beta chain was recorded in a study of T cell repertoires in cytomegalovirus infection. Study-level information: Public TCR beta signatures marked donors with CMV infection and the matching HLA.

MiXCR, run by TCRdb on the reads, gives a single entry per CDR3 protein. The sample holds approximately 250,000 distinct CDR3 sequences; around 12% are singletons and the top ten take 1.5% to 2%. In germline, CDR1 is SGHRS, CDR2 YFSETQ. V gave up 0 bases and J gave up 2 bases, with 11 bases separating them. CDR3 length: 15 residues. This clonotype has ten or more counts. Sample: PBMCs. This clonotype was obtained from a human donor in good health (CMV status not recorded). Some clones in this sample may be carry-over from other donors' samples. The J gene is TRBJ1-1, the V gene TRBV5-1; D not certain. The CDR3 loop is CASSLADTINTEAFF. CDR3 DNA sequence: TGCGCCAGCAGCTTGGCCGACACTATTAACACTGAAGCTTTCTTT.